This T cell receptor (beta chain) originates from a study of blood T cells in healthy people across ages. Germline CDR1 reads DFQATT; CDR2 reads SNEGSKA (reference sequence). The CDR3 sequence is 15 residues long. V shed 2 bases, J shed 5 bases, and the junction held 11 bases outside the gene matches. The use of a sample-barcoded 5' primer and a J-beta primer mix characterized a second PCR of roughly 7 to 11 cycles. TCRdb reprocessed the 5' RACE reads via MiXCR and lists one record per CDR3 protein. The sample holds fewer than 800,000 distinct CDR3 sequences, 20% to 25% seen once. V gene TRBV20-1 combines with J gene TRBJ2-5; 7 bases are shared with TRBD2. The specimen sequenced was blood. The source is a man between 65 and 85 years old in good health. The CDR3 reads CSARLPGGSRETQYF. The DNA for the CDR3 is TGCAGTGCTAGACTCCCAGGCGGGAGTAGGGAGACCCAGTACTTC.